The 13 T cell receptor beta chains below all came from one sample that was sequenced in a study of blood T cell repertoires in COVID-19. Using immunoSEQ multiplex PCR, the repertoire was profiled, and TCRdb retains in-frame clones only, with some absent. The sample includes around 150,000 clones, about 86% of them seen just once. Specimen: PBMCs or T cells enriched from blood (not recorded which). The receptors were gathered from a man in his forties or fifties who had recovered from COVID-19.

V gene TRBV21-1 combines with J gene TRBJ1-1; the table's D gene call, TRBD1, was not cross checked with the DNA. TRBV21-1 is noted as a pseudogene. The CDR3 totals 16 residues. The chain's CDR3 is CASNPGTGGLNTEAFF. DNA of the CDR3: TGTGCCAGTAACCCGGGGACAGGGGGCCTGAACACTGAAGCTTTCTTT.

The chain links TRBV4-1 to TRBJ2-5; D is uncertain. Trimming pared 1 base from V and 5 bases from J, leaving 14 bases between. The CDR3 is 15 residues long. Germline CDR1 MGHRA, CDR2 YSYEKL. CDR3 sequence reads: CASSQVASVSETQYF. The CDR3 nucleotides read TGCGCCAGCAGCCAAGTGGCAAGCGTTAGTGAGACCCAGTACTTC.

This clone was counted once. The rearrangement joins TRBV5-6 to TRBJ1-5; weak D call: TRBD1 (6 bases). The CDR3 is 15 amino acids. CDR1 is SGHDT, CDR2 YYEEEE, per germline. V lost 3 bases, J lost 3 bases, and 13 bases lay in between. The CDR3 DNA reads TGTGCCAGCAGCTCCCGGGGGGCCCTCAATCAGCCCCAGCATTTT. Translation: CASSSRGALNQPQHF.

The chain employs TRBV3-1 (or the pseudogene TRBV3-2) and TRBJ1-5; maybe TRBD1 (5 bases). The CDR3 runs 13 residues. Germline CDR1 LGHDT, CDR2 YNNKEL (reference sequence). The V end lost 1 base, the J end lost 7 bases, and 8 bases lay between the germline ends. The CDR3: CASSQGRAQPQHF. The CDR3 DNA follows: TGTGCCAGCAGCCAAGGCAGGGCGCAGCCCCAGCATTTT.

The chain employs TRBV27 and TRBJ2-2; tentatively, D is TRBD1 (6 bases). Trimming shortened V by 6 bases and J by 4 bases, and 15 bases separated the two germline ends. The CDR3 spans 15 residues. Per the germline V gene, CDR1 is MNHEY and CDR2 is SMNVEV (reference sequence). The chain's CDR3 is CASRIGTGTTGELFF. In DNA, the CDR3 is TGTGCCAGCAGAATTGGTACAGGGACCACCGGGGAGCTGTTTTTT.

This clone was counted between two and nine times. The J gene is TRBJ2-7, the V gene TRBV3-1 (or the pseudogene TRBV3-2), with D uncertain. The V gene lost 1 base and the J gene lost 6 bases, with 13 bases spanning the gap. This CDR3 has 14 amino acids. Looked up from germline, CDR1 is LGHDT and CDR2 is YNNKEL (reference sequence). The DNA for the CDR3 is TGTGCCAGCAGCCAAGCTTTTGAGTCGATCGAGCAGTACTTC. Amino acids: CASSQAFESIEQYF.

This clone was observed a handful of times. This sequence joins TRBV4-3 and TRBJ2-1, with D unresolved. The germline V and J ends were trimmed by 0 bases and 7 bases, with 7 bases remaining between them. Germline values: CDR1 LGHNA, CDR2 YSLEER. The CDR3 length is 13 residues. The CDR3 DNA is TGCGCCAGCAGCCAAGATAACAGAAATGAGCAGTTCTTC. This encodes CASSQDNRNEQFF.

The chain recombines TRBV19 with TRBJ2-3, with a possible D match to TRBD1 (5 bases). This CDR3 region has 15 residues. V was cut by 5 bases and J by 3 bases, with 15 bases left in between. Germline CDR1 and CDR2: LNHDA and SQIVND (reference sequence). In DNA form, the CDR3 reads TGTGCCAGTAGTTTATCGACAGCTAAAACAGATACGCAGTATTTT. Translation gives CASSLSTAKTDTQYF.

This chain uses TRBV10-3 with TRBJ2-3, with 11 bases identical to TRBD2. Germline CDR1 is ENHRY and CDR2 is SYGVKD. The V segment lost 10 bases and the J segment 4 bases; nucleotides outside the gene matches: 7. The CDR3 is made up of 14 amino acids. CDR3 sequence: CATRSGGASDTQYF. In nucleotides, the CDR3 is TGTGCCACCCGTAGCGGGGGGGCTTCAGATACGCAGTATTTT.

The chain carries TRBV5-4 and TRBJ2-7, with D possibly TRBD1 on 6 matching bases. Germline V gives CDR1 SGHNT, CDR2 YYREEE (reference sequence). V was shortened by 2 bases and J by 4 bases, with 13 bases between the two germline ends. The CDR3 spans 14 residues. The CDR3 nucleotides are TGTGCCAGCAGCTTTTCACAGGGCGTATACGAGCAGTACTTC. Amino acid sequence: CASSFSQGVYEQYF.

The rearrangement uses TRBV3-1 (or the pseudogene TRBV3-2) and TRBJ2-5; D perhaps matches TRBD1 (5 bases). Germline CDR1 is LGHDT and CDR2 is YNNKEL (reference sequence). This CDR3 contains 13 residues. V lost 4 bases, J lost 5 bases, and 11 bases lay in between. For the CDR3, the DNA is TGTGCCAGCAGCCGAAACAGGTGGGAGACCCAGTACTTC. Translation gives CASSRNRWETQYF.

J is TRBJ2-1 and V is TRBV7-2; 15 bases line up with TRBD2. The CDR3 consists of 15 residues. Germline CDR1 SGHTA, CDR2 FQGNSA. V lost 5 bases and J lost 6; bases outside the gene matches: 2. The CDR3 reads CASSTGLAGGNEQFF. CDR3 DNA: TGTGCCAGCAGCACGGGACTAGCGGGGGGCAATGAGCAGTTCTTC.

The rearrangement uses TRBV5-1 and TRBJ2-5, with 7 bases that match TRBD2. The V and J ends lost 0 bases and 5 bases, in that order; junction bases with no gene match: 7. The CDR3 is 15 amino acids. Germline lookup yields CDR1 SGHRS and CDR2 YFSETQ. The chain's CDR3 is CASSLGAGGDETQYF. The CDR3 nucleotides are TGCGCCAGCAGCTTGGGGGCTGGGGGGGACGAGACCCAGTACTTC.